The entry that follows covers one T cell receptor (beta chain) sequence. Its antigen remains unidentified. This specimen belongs to a study of PD-L1 blockade in urothelial cancer. The study's findings and limits: Clonality of blood TCR below the median before treatment predicted better survival.

Trimming stripped 0 bases from V and 4 bases from J, with 8 bases between. The CDR3 contains 14 residues. CDR1 SGHRS and CDR2 YFSETQ come from the germline V gene. Assay: immunoSEQ multiplex PCR; the TCRdb copy retains only in-frame clones and omits some. The sample lists some 100,000 clones, about 89% occurring once. The gene calls are TRBV5-1 and TRBJ1-5; tentative D call: TRBD1 (5 bases). The input for sequencing was PBMCs, taken around atezolizumab (anti-PD-L1) treatment. This TCR came from a woman older than 75 with urothelial cancer. The CDR3 DNA follows: TGCGCCAGCAGCTTGGATGGGGGGAATCAGCCCCAGCATTTT. It specifies CASSLDGGNQPQHF.